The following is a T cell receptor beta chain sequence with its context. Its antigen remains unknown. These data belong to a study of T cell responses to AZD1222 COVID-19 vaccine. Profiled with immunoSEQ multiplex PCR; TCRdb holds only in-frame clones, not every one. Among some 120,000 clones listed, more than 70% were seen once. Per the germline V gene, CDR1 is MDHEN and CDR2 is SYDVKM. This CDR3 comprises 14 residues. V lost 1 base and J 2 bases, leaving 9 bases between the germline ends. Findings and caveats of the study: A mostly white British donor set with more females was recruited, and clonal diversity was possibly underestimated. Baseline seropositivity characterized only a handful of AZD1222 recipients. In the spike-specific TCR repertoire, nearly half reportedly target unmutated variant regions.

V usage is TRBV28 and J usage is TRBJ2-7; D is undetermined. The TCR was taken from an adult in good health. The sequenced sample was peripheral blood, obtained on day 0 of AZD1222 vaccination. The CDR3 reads CASSLLGRAYEQYF. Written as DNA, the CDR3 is TGTGCCAGCAGTTTATTGGGCAGAGCCTACGAGCAGTACTTC.